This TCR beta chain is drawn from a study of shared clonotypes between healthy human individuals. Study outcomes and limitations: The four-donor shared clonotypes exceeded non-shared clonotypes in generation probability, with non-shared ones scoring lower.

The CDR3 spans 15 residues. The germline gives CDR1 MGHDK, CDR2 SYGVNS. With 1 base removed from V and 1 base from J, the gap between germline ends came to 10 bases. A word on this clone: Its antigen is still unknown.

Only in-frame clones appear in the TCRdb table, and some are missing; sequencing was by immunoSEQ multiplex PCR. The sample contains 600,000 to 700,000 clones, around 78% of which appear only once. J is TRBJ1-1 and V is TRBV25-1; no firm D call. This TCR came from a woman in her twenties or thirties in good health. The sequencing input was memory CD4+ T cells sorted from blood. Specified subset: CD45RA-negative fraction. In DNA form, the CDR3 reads TGTGCCAGCAGTGAATTTGGGAAAGAGAACACTGAAGCTTTCTTT. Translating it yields CASSEFGKENTEAFF.